This T cell receptor (beta chain) was sequenced for a study of blood T cell repertoires in COVID-19. On the study more broadly: The cDNA or gDNA used as material had been derived from T cells, B-cell-depleted T cells, or PBMCs.

Enrolment of Seattle patients took place during active infection, and they were followed longitudinally. The CDR3 has 11 amino acids. Per germline, CDR1 SGHRS and CDR2 YFSETQ. Concerning this clone: A read error may account for a junction end that differs from germline.

Per the authors' pipeline: Amplifying reference gene primers gave estimates of nucleated cell counts. Assay: immunoSEQ multiplex PCR; the TCRdb copy retains only in-frame clones and omits some. V, J and clone size were drawn from that table, and D and trimming were deduced from the DNA. Seen here are approximately 250,000 clones, approximately 88% observed once, and the top ten hold roughly 10%. Sequences were obtained from peripheral blood. The J gene is TRBJ2-1, the V gene TRBV5-1; D call uncertain. The sequence derives from a woman aged 70-85 years with COVID-19, enrolled during active disease. The CDR3 loop reads CASSAGSQWVF. The DNA for the CDR3 is TGCGCCAGCAGCGCCGGGTCCCAGTGGGTCTTC.